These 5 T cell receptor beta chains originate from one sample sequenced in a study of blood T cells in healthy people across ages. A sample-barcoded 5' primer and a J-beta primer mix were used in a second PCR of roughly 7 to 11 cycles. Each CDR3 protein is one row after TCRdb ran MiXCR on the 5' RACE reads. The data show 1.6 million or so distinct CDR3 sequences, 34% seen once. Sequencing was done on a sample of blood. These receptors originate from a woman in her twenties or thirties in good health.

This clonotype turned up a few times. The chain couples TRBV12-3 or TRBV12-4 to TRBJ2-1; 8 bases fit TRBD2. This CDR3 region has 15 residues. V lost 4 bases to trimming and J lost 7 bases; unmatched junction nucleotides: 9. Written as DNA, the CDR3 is TGTGCCAGCAGTTCCGGGGGGGCGGGGTTAAATGAGCAGTTCTTC. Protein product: CASSSGGAGLNEQFF.

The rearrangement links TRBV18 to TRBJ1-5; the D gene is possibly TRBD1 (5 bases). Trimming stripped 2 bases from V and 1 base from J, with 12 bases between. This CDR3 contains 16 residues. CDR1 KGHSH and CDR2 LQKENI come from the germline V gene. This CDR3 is CASSPGPGKSNQPQHF. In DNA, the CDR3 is TGTGCCAGCTCACCAGGGCCAGGGAAGAGCAATCAGCCCCAGCATTTT.

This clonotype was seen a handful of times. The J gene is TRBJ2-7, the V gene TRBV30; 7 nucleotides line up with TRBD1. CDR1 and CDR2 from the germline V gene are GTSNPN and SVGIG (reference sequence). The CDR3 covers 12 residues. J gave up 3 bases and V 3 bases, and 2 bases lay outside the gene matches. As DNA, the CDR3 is TGTGCCTGGAGGACAGGGAGCTACGAGCAGTACTTC. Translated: CAWRTGSYEQYF. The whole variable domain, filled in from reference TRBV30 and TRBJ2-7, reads SQTIHQWPATLVQPVGSPLSLECTVEGTSNPNLYWYRQAAGRGLQLLFYSVGIGQISSEVPQNLSASRPQDRQFILSSKKLLLSDSGFYLCAWRTGSYEQYFGPGTRLTVT.

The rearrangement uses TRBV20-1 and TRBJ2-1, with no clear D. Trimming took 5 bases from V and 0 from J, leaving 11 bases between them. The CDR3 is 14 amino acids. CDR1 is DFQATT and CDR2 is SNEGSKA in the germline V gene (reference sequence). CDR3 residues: CSARFISSYNEQFF. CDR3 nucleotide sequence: TGCAGTGCTCGTTTCATCAGCTCCTACAATGAGCAGTTCTTC.

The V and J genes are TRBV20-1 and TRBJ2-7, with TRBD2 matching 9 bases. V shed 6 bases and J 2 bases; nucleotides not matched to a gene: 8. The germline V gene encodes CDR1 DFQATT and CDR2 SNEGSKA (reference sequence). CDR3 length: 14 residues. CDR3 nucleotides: TGCAGTGCCCCACCTAGCGGGAAACCCTACGAGCAGTACTTC. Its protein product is CSAPPSGKPYEQYF.